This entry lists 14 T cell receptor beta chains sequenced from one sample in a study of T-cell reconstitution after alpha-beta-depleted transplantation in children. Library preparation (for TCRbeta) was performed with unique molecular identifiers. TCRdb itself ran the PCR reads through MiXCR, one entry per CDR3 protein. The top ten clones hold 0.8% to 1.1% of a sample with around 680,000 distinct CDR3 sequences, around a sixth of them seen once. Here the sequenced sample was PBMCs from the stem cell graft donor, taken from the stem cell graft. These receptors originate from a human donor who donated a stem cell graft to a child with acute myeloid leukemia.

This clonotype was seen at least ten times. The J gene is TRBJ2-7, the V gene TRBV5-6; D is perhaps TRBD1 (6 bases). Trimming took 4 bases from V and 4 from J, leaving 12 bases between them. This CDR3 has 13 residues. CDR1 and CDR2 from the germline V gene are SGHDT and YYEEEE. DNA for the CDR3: TGTGCCAGCAGCCCCCTGACAGGTTACGAGCAGTACGTC. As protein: CASSPLTGYEQYV.

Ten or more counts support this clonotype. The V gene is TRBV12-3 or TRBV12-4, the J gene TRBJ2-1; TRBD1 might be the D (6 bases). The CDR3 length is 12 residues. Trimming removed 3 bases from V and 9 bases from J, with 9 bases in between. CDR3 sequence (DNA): TGTGCCAGCAGTTTTGGGGGCATTGAGCAGTTCTTC. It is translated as CASSFGGIEQFF.

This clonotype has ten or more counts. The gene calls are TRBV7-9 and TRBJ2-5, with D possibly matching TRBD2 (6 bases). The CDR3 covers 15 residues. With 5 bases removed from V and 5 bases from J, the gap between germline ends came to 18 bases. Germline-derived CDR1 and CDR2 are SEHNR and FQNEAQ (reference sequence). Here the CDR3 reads CASSAGSGPRETQYF. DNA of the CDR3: TGTGCCAGCAGCGCGGGGTCGGGCCCACGGGAGACCCAGTACTTC.

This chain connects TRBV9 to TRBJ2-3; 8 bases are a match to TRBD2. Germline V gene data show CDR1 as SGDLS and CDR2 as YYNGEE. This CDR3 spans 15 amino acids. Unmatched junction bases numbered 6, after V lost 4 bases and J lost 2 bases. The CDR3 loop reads CASSPAGVYTDTQYF. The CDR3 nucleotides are TGTGCCAGCAGCCCAGCGGGGGTGTACACAGATACGCAGTATTTT.

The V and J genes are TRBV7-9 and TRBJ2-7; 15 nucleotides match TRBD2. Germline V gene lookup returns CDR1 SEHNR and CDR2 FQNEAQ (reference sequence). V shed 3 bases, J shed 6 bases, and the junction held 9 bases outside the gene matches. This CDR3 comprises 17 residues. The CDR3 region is CASSFPRTSGGALEQYV. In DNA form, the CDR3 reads TGTGCCAGCAGCTTCCCACGGACTAGCGGGGGGGCCCTCGAGCAGTACGTC.

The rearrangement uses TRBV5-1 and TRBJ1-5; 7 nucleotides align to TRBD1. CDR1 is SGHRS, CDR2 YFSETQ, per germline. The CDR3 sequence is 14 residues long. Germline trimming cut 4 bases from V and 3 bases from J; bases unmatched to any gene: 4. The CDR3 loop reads CASSPGGNNQPQHF. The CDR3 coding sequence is TGCGCCAGCAGCCCAGGGGGAAACAATCAGCCCCAGCATTTT. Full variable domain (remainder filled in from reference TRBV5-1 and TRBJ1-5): KAGVTQTPRYLIKTRGQQVTLSCSPISGHRSVSWYQQTPGQGLQFLFEYFSETQRNKGNFPGRFSGRQFSNSRSEMNVSTLELGDSALYLCASSPGGNNQPQHFGDGTRLSIL.

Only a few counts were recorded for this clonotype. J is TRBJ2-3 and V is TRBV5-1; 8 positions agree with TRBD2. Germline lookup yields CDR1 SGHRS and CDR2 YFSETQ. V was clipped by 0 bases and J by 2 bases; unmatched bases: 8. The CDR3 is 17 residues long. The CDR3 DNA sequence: TGCGCCAGCAGCTTGGCCCTGGAGCGGGGGTACACAGATACGCAGTATTTT. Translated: CASSLALERGYTDTQYF. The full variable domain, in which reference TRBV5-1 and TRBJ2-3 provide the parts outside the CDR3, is KAGVTQTPRYLIKTRGQQVTLSCSPISGHRSVSWYQQTPGQGLQFLFEYFSETQRNKGNFPGRFSGRQFSNSRSEMNVSTLELGDSALYLCASSLALERGYTDTQYFGPGTRLTVL.

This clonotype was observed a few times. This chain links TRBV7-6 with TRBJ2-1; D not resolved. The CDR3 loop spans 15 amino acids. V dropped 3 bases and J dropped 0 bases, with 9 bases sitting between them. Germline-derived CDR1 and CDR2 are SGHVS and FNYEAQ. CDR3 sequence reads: CASSFKESSYNEQFF. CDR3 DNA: TGTGCCAGCAGCTTCAAGGAGAGCTCCTACAATGAGCAGTTCTTC.

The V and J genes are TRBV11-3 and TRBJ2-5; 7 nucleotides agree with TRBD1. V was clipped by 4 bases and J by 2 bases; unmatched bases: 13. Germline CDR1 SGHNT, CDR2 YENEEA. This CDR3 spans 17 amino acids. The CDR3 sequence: CASSSYSPPGQQETQYF. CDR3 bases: TGTGCCAGCAGCTCCTATTCCCCTCCGGGACAGCAAGAGACCCAGTACTTC.

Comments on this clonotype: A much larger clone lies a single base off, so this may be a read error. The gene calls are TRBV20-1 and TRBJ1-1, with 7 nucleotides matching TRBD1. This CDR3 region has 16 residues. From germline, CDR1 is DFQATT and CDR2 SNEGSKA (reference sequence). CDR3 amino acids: CSAQDGPGGRGTDAFF. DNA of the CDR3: TGCAGTGCCCAAGACGGTCCAGGGGGAAGGGGCACTGACGCTTTCTTT.

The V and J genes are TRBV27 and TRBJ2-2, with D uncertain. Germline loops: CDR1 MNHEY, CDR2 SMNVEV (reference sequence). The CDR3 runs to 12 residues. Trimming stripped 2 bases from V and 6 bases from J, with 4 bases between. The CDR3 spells CASSLHAGELFF. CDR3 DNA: TGTGCCAGCAGTTTACACGCCGGGGAGCTGTTTTTT.

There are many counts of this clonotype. Here the CDR3 DNA reads TGTGCCAGCAGCGACCCTCGCGGAGGGGCGGCAAACACCATATATTTT. This codes for CASSDPRGGAANTIYF. The genes are TRBV9 and TRBJ1-3, with D possibly TRBD1 on 5 matching bases. V gave up 3 bases and J gave up 6 bases, with 19 bases separating them. Looked up from germline, CDR1 is SGDLS and CDR2 is YYNGEE. The CDR3 consists of 16 residues.

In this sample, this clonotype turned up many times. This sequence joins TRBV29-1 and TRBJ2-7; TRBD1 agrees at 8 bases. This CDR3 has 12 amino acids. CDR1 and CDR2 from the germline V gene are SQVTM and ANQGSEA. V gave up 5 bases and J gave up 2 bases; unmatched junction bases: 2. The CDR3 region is CSVRDRTYEQYF. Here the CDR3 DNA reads TGCAGCGTTCGGGACAGGACCTACGAGCAGTACTTC.

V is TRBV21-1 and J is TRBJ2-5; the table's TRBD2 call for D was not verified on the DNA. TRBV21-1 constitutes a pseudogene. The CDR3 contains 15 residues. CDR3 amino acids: CASSKLPCLMETQYF. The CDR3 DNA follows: TGTGCCAGCAGCAAACTCCCATGCTTAATGGAGACCCAGTACTTC.